This T cell receptor (beta chain) was found in a study of shared clonotypes between healthy human individuals. Study results and limitations: The generation probabilities recorded for non-shared clonotypes fell below those of clonotypes shared by all four donors.

In the source study's methods: ImmunoSEQ only sent back junction sequences with no quality scores, so filtering was done differently. This table comes from immunoSEQ multiplex PCR, and its TCRdb copy is limited to in-frame clones, with some not included. Clone size and the V and J calls come from that table; the DNA yielded D and trimming. The sample lists under 2.5 million clones, roughly 92% occurring once. Partitioning of CD4+ cells yielded a CD45RA+ naive subset and a CD45RA-negative memory subset. With respect to this clone: Antigen specificity is unknown.

V lost 2 bases and J lost 2; bases outside the gene matches: 6. This CDR3 contains 16 residues. Germline V lookup: CDR1 SGHRS, CDR2 YFSETQ. This clonotype was sampled from a young man in good health. Some clones in this sample may be carry-over from other donors' samples. Sequencing input: naive CD4+ T cells from PBMCs. This sample's subset: CD45RA+ positively selected. V is TRBV5-1 and J is TRBJ2-2, with 7 bases lining up with TRBD1. CDR3 bases: TGCGCCAGCAGCTTATTGACAGGGAGCAACACCGGGGAGCTGTTTTTT. It translates to CASSLLTGSNTGELFF.